Below are 24 T cell receptor beta chains sequenced from a single sample in a study of blood T cell repertoires in COVID-19 (dated by TCRdb to 2019 to 2021). Library preparation used the immunoSEQ multiplex PCR assay. TCRdb provides this immuneACCESS table in a form limited to in-frame rearrangements. Some clones are lacking; in checked studies, under half of them reflect an unresolved V gene, and why the rest are absent is not known. This sample comprises around 300,000 clones, about nine tenths of them detected only once. Roughly 1.1% of the sample is held by the ten biggest clonotypes. Sequencing was carried out using PBMCs or T cells enriched from blood (not recorded which). The source of these receptors is a woman aged 25 to 39 who had recovered from COVID-19.

The gene calls are TRBV21-1 and TRBJ2-7; the table's D call TRBD2 went unverified against the DNA. TRBV21-1 is a pseudogene. The CDR3 covers 15 residues. The CDR3 nucleotides are TGTGCCAGCAGCAAAGACCGGCCTAGCACCTACGAGCAGTACTTC. It codes for CASSKDRPSTYEQYF.

This clone was found once. V and J are TRBV6-2 or TRBV6-3 and TRBJ2-1; 7 bases fit TRBD2. J gave up 6 bases and V 2 bases, and 7 bases lay outside the gene matches. Germline CDR1 and CDR2: MNHEY and SVGEGT. The CDR3 loop spans 15 amino acids. Written as DNA, the CDR3 is TGTGCCAGCAGTTACGGGTTAGCGGGTGGCAATGAGCAGTTCTTC. As protein: CASSYGLAGGNEQFF.

V usage is TRBV30 and J usage is TRBJ1-1, with 8 bases matching TRBD1. V was pared by 1 base and J by 5 bases, with 6 bases of the junction left unmatched. CDR1 and CDR2 (germline): GTSNPN, SVGIG (reference sequence). The CDR3 length is 14 residues. CDR3 nucleotides: TGTGCCTGGAGTGCCCAGGGGGCTGGTACTGAAGCTTTCTTT. This encodes CAWSAQGAGTEAFF.

The V gene is TRBV18, the J gene TRBJ2-7; D gene ambiguous. The ends were cut back, 3 bases at V and 6 bases at J, with 6 bases in the middle. This CDR3 comprises 11 residues. Germline V CDR1 and CDR2: KGHSH, LQKENI. The DNA for the CDR3 is TGTGCCAGCTCACCCTTATCCGAGCAGTACTTC. It translates to CASSPLSEQYF.

The rearrangement uses TRBV6-5 and TRBJ2-7, with D unresolved. This CDR3 spans 14 amino acids. Germline CDR1 MNHEY, CDR2 SVGAGI. Trimming took 5 bases from V and 5 from J, leaving 16 bases between them. CDR3 residues: CASSPEVPRDEQYF. The CDR3 DNA sequence: TGTGCCAGCAGTCCTGAAGTCCCTCGAGACGAGCAGTACTTC.

The rearrangement links TRBV6-2 or TRBV6-3 to TRBJ2-5; 11 bases match TRBD2. V shed 2 bases and J 4 bases; nucleotides not matched to a gene: 6. This CDR3 has 16 amino acids. Germline V lookup: CDR1 MNHEY, CDR2 SVGEGT. As DNA, the CDR3 is TGTGCCAGCAGTTACACTACTAGCGGGAGTGGAGAGACCCAGTACTTC. Its translation: CASSYTTSGSGETQYF.

The CDR3 loop reads CASSQVADSYNEQFF. DNA for the CDR3: TGCGCCAGCAGCCAAGTTGCGGACTCCTACAATGAGCAGTTCTTC. The V and J genes are TRBV4-3 and TRBJ2-1; D gene ambiguous. CDR1 and CDR2 (germline): LGHNA, YSLEER. The V and J ends lost 1 base and 0 bases respectively, with 7 bases between them. The CDR3 spans 15 residues.

The chain carries TRBV13 and TRBJ2-7, with 10 bases matching TRBD2. Germline assignment: CDR1 PRHDT and CDR2 FYEKMQ (reference sequence). CDR3 length: 15 residues. The V gene end was trimmed by 5 bases and the J gene end by 6 bases; junction bases not matched to a gene: 10. The CDR3 DNA reads TGTGCCAGCAGCCCTCAAGCGGGAGGGCCGGGCGAGCAGTACTTC. Translating gives CASSPQAGGPGEQYF.

V gene TRBV30 combines with J gene TRBJ1-4; TRBD1 matches 8 bases. Per the germline V gene, CDR1 is GTSNPN and CDR2 is SVGIG (reference sequence). The CDR3 has 13 residues. V was pared by 3 bases and J by 8 bases, with 5 bases of the junction left unmatched. Here the CDR3 reads CAWRDRVLEKLFF. CDR3 sequence (DNA): TGTGCCTGGAGGGACAGGGTACTCGAAAAACTGTTTTTT.

The CDR3 is CAISESMGTSHEQYF. Here the CDR3 DNA reads TGTGCCATCAGTGAGTCGATGGGGACTAGCCACGAGCAGTACTTC. This chain joins TRBV10-3 and TRBJ2-7, with TRBD2 matching over 9 bases. V was clipped by 0 bases and J by 5 bases; unmatched bases: 5. In germline, CDR1 is ENHRY, CDR2 SYGVKD. CDR3 length: 15 residues.

The chain uses TRBV24-1 and TRBJ2-7, with D possibly being TRBD1 (6 bases). The CDR3 sequence is 16 residues long. V was pared by 7 bases and J by 1 base, with 19 bases between. Germline V gene lookup returns CDR1 KGHDR and CDR2 SFDVKD. The DNA of the CDR3 is TGTGCCACCAGGCCAGATTGGACAGTAAAGTCCTACGAGCAGTACTTC. This sequence encodes CATRPDWTVKSYEQYF.

This chain connects TRBV7-2 to TRBJ2-7, with 10 bases lining up with TRBD2. Germline CDR1 is SGHTA and CDR2 is FQGNSA. After removal of 4 bases from V and 4 bases from J, the junction contained 7 bases not matched to a gene. This CDR3 spans 15 amino acids. The CDR3 here is CASSSRASGSYEQYF. CDR3 nucleotide sequence: TGTGCCAGCAGCTCACGGGCTAGCGGGAGTTACGAGCAGTACTTC.

The chain links TRBV28 to TRBJ1-3, with D unclear. V gave up 4 bases and J gave up 8 bases, with 12 bases separating them. CDR3 length equals 13 residues. Germline values: CDR1 MDHEN, CDR2 SYDVKM. CDR3 region: CASSSAVIDTIYF. The CDR3 DNA is TGTGCCAGCAGTTCCGCGGTAATAGACACCATATATTTT.

The CDR3 region is CASSDRGTEAFF. CDR3 nucleotide sequence: TGTGCCAGCAGTGACAGGGGTACTGAAGCTTTCTTT. The V gene is TRBV28, the J gene TRBJ1-1; TRBD1 matches 8 bases. CDR3 size: 12 residues. Germline V gives CDR1 MDHEN, CDR2 SYDVKM. The V and J ends lost 5 bases and 5 bases, in that order; junction bases with no gene match: 1.

The V gene is TRBV11-2, the J gene TRBJ2-7; D call uncertain. V lost 6 bases and J 5 bases, leaving 17 bases between the germline ends. The CDR3 runs to 14 residues. Per germline, CDR1 SGHAT and CDR2 FQNNGV. The CDR3 coding sequence is TGTGCCAGCAGTCCCATCAATTCGAGGAACGAGCAGTACTTC. Translated, it gives CASSPINSRNEQYF.

This chain connects TRBV28 to TRBJ2-7, with 8 bases that match TRBD1. CDR3 length: 15 amino acids. Trimming took 4 bases from V and 3 from J; bases not matched to a gene: 8. CDR1 and CDR2 (germline): MDHEN, SYDVKM. CDR3 sequence reads: CASSSLGQGYYEQYF. Here the CDR3 DNA reads TGTGCCAGCAGTTCCCTCGGACAGGGTTACTACGAGCAGTACTTC.

The CDR3 DNA sequence: TGTGCCAGCTCACGACAGGGTCTGAGCTATGGCTACACCTTC. As protein: CASSRQGLSYGYTF. The chain recombines TRBV18 with TRBJ1-2, with 7 bases identical to TRBD1. Germline loops: CDR1 KGHSH, CDR2 LQKENI. The CDR3 extends over 14 amino acids. V lost 4 bases to trimming and J lost 4 bases; unmatched junction nucleotides: 6. Filled out from reference TRBV18 and TRBJ1-2, the complete variable domain reads NAGVMQNPRHLVRRRGQEARLRCSPMKGHSHVYWYRQLPEEGLKFMVYLQKENIIDESGMPKERFSAEFPKEGPSILRIQQVVRGDSAAYFCASSRQGLSYGYTFGSGTRLTVV.

This sequence joins TRBV10-3 and TRBJ1-2; D possibly corresponds to TRBD1 (6 bases). V shed 7 bases and J shed 2 bases, with 14 bases lying between them. This CDR3 has 14 residues. CDR1 and CDR2 from the germline V gene are ENHRY and SYGVKD. The CDR3, as DNA: TGTGCCATCACTCCGGACAGCTTCAACTATGGCTACACCTTC. Translated: CAITPDSFNYGYTF.

This rearrangement joins TRBV3-1 (or the pseudogene TRBV3-2) to TRBJ1-1, with D uncertain. Looked up from germline, CDR1 is LGHDT and CDR2 is YNNKEL (reference sequence). This CDR3 comprises 14 residues. V shed 0 bases and J shed 2 bases, with 7 bases lying between them. DNA for the CDR3: TGTGCCAGCAGCCAAGATCGGGGTAACACTGAAGCTTTCTTT. Residues: CASSQDRGNTEAFF.

This clone occurred a few times. The rearrangement links TRBV7-9 to TRBJ2-5; D is ambiguous. The CDR3 runs to 13 residues. In germline, CDR1 is SEHNR, CDR2 FQNEAQ (reference sequence). Trimming pared 5 bases from V and 4 bases from J, leaving 11 bases between. CDR3 sequence reads: CASSPPMRETQYF. CDR3 in DNA: TGTGCCAGCAGCCCCCCGATGCGAGAGACCCAGTACTTC. The full variable domain, rest sourced from reference TRBV7-9 and TRBJ2-5, is DTGVSQNPRHKITKRGQNVTFRCDPISEHNRLYWYRQTLGQGPEFLTYFQNEAQLEKSRLLSDRFSAERPKGSFSTLEIQRTEQGDSAMYLCASSPPMRETQYFGPGTRLLVL.

Concerning this clone itself: This specimen includes other DNA sequences encoding the same CDR3. The CDR3 DNA is TGTGCCAGCAGTTACTCAGGGGGGAACACTGAAGCTTTCTTT. This encodes CASSYSGGNTEAFF. This sequence joins TRBV6-5 and TRBJ1-1, with D possibly TRBD1 on 6 matching bases. The V and J ends lost 0 bases and 1 base respectively, with 6 bases between them. The germline gives CDR1 MNHEY, CDR2 SVGAGI. This CDR3 has 14 residues.

This sequence joins TRBV11-2 and TRBJ1-4; D call uncertain. V was shortened by 4 bases and J by 3 bases, with 12 bases between the two germline ends. Germline loops: CDR1 SGHAT, CDR2 FQNNGV. CDR3 size: 15 residues. In nucleotides, the CDR3 is TGTGCCAGCAGCTCTCGCGGCAGAGCTAATGAAAAACTGTTTTTT. This translates into CASSSRGRANEKLFF. The complete variable domain, with remaining parts taken from reference TRBV11-2 and TRBJ1-4, reads EAGVAQSPRYKIIEKRQSVAFWCNPISGHATLYWYQQILGQGPKLLIQFQNNGVVDDSQLPKDRFSAERLKGVDSTLKIQPAKLEDSAVYLCASSSRGRANEKLFFGSGTQLSVL.

CDR3 in amino acids: CAWSVTGDNSPLHF. The CDR3 DNA follows: TGTGCCTGGAGTGTAACAGGGGATAATTCACCCCTCCACTTT. The rearrangement uses TRBV30 and TRBJ1-6, with TRBD1 identical over 7 bases. CDR1 GTSNPN and CDR2 SVGIG come from the germline V gene (reference sequence). The CDR3 has 14 residues. Trimming took 0 bases from V and 5 from J; bases not matched to a gene: 1.

V is TRBV27 and J is TRBJ2-1; 11 nucleotides match TRBD2. CDR1 is MNHEY, CDR2 SMNVEV, per germline (reference sequence). V lost 3 bases to trimming and J lost 13 bases; unmatched junction nucleotides: 5. The CDR3 is 13 residues long. The CDR3 protein is CASSLFTSGSQFF. The CDR3 DNA sequence: TGTGCCAGCAGTTTGTTCACTAGCGGGAGTCAGTTCTTC.